Below are 7 T cell receptor beta chains sequenced from a single sample in a study of blood T cell repertoires in COVID-19 (dated by TCRdb to the early 2020s). The method was the immunoSEQ multiplex PCR assay. TCRdb carries this immuneACCESS record with in-frame sequences only. Its versions omit some clonotypes, under half of them owing to an unresolved V gene in the studies checked, with the rest unexplained. Within this sample are more than 250,000 clones, with around nine tenths of them counted one time only. Clones ranked in the top ten supply about 2.7% of the sample. The sequenced sample was PBMCs or T cells enriched from blood (not recorded which). Receptors were obtained from a woman younger than 30 who had recovered from COVID-19.

V is TRBV2 and J is TRBJ2-1, with TRBD2 matching 8 bases. Germline values: CDR1 SNHLY, CDR2 FYNNEI. The junction had 5 bases not matched to a gene; V was cut back by 7 bases and J by 0 bases. CDR3 length equals 15 residues. The DNA for the CDR3 is TGTGCCAGCACCGAGCTAGCGGGCTCCTACAATGAGCAGTTCTTC. As protein: CASTELAGSYNEQFF.

This clone was counted once. V is TRBV30 and J is TRBJ2-4, with 10 bases fitting TRBD2. CDR3 length equals 16 residues. From germline, CDR1 is GTSNPN and CDR2 SVGIG (reference sequence). V shed 1 base, J shed 2 bases, and the junction held 5 bases outside the gene matches. Written as DNA, the CDR3 is TGTGCCTGGAGTGAGACTAGCGGGTTTCCCAAAAACATTCAGTACTTC. This codes for CAWSETSGFPKNIQYF.

The chain recombines TRBV27 with TRBJ2-3; the match to TRBD2 covers 16 bases. V was pared by 4 bases and J by 3 bases, with 4 bases of the junction left unmatched. Germline-derived CDR1 and CDR2 are MNHEY and SMNVEV (reference sequence). The CDR3 length is 17 residues. This CDR3 reads CASSSGLAGGPTDTQYF. The DNA of the CDR3 is TGTGCCAGCAGTTCGGGACTAGCGGGGGGGCCGACAGATACGCAGTATTTT.

Turning to this clone: In the same sample, other DNA sequences code for this CDR3. The chain recombines TRBV28 with TRBJ2-7; weak D call: TRBD1 (6 bases). This CDR3 is 12 amino acids long. Germline CDR1 reads MDHEN; CDR2 reads SYDVKM. The V end was cut by 6 bases, the J end by 3 bases, with 9 bases between. This CDR3 reads CASSLQGYEQYF. CDR3 bases: TGTGCCAGCAGCTTACAGGGCTACGAGCAGTACTTC. The variable domain in full, with the rest retrieved from reference TRBV28 and TRBJ2-7, is DVKVTQSSRYLVKRTGEKVFLECVQDMDHENMFWYRQDPGLGLRLIYFSYDVKMKEKGDIPEGYSVSREKKERFSLILESASTNQTSMYLCASSLQGYEQYFGPGTRLTVT.

V gene TRBV9 combines with J gene TRBJ2-2; 12 bases line up with TRBD2. CDR1 is SGDLS and CDR2 is YYNGEE in the germline V gene. V shed 3 bases, J shed 4 bases, and the junction held 4 bases outside the gene matches. This CDR3 region has 16 residues. In DNA form, the CDR3 reads TGTGCCAGCAGCGCACTAGCGGGGGGAAGCACCGGGGAGCTGTTTTTT. It specifies CASSALAGGSTGELFF.

CDR3 loop: CATSASGFYNEQFF. The CDR3, as DNA: TGTGCCACCAGTGCTAGCGGCTTCTACAATGAGCAGTTCTTC. The gene calls are TRBV24-1 and TRBJ2-1; 7 positions match TRBD2. Germline lookup yields CDR1 KGHDR and CDR2 SFDVKD. There are 14 residues in the CDR3. J was trimmed by 3 bases and V by 5 bases; bases with no gene match: 3.

The rearrangement links TRBV7-2 to TRBJ1-2; maybe TRBD1 (6 bases). The V gene lost 3 bases and the J gene lost 0 bases, with 17 bases spanning the gap. The CDR3 consists of 17 residues. Germline CDR1 is SGHTA and CDR2 is FQGNSA. DNA of the CDR3: TGTGCCAGCAGCTTGGTGGCAGGGGACCAAGCTAACTATGGCTACACCTTC. Translating it yields CASSLVAGDQANYGYTF. Variable domain in full (rest from reference TRBV7-2 and TRBJ1-2): GAGVSQSPSNKVTEKGKDVELRCDPISGHTALYWYRQSLGQGLEFLIYFQGNSAPDKSGLPSDRFSAERTGGSVSTLTIQRTQQEDSAVYLCASSLVAGDQANYGYTFGSGTRLTVV.